This is a list of T cell receptor beta chains from one sample in a study of T cell repertoires in cytomegalovirus infection. A single record per CDR3 protein comes from TCRdb applying MiXCR to the reads. The data show a few hundred thousand distinct CDR3 sequences, over 7.5% seen once. What was sequenced was PBMCs. Source of these receptors: a human donor in good health (CMV status not recorded). Some clones in this sample may be carry-over from other donors' samples. Both conserved end residues are trimmed from each CDR3. D genes are given only for firm matches. Where a row states a size, it is once, few, many or the class of an expanded clone; other rows omit it.

.	TRBD2	TRBV11-2	ASSARTSGTGDTQY
.	.	TRBV29-1	SVVEGLEQY
few	TRBD1	TRBV28	ASRQGTVGYT
many	TRBD1	TRBV7-2	ASSLRDRNEKLF
.	.	TRBV7-9	ASSPSGLKPQH
many	TRBD2	TRBV11-2	ASNLARGGGELF
many	.	TRBV4-2	ASRLQERDEKLF
.	TRBD2	TRBV27	ASRAGSSYNEQF
many	.	TRBV7-3	ASSQGRLGGTEAF
many	TRBD1	TRBV11-1	ASSTGQAGAF
many	TRBD1	TRBV7-6	ASSFTGAPNTEAF
few	.	TRBV5-6	ASSFRGRGYGYT
.	.	TRBV12-3/TRBV12-4	ASEGGQEVEAF
many	.	TRBV12-3/TRBV12-4	ASSFGQAYGYT
many	.	TRBV7-2	ASSPKTGHLNTEAF